This T cell receptor beta chain was captured in a study of blood T cell repertoires in COVID-19. Across the study: The United States, Italy and Spain supplied acute and convalescent COVID-19 samples.

Under the authors' procedure: Amplifying reference gene primers gave estimates of nucleated cell counts. Profiling relied on immunoSEQ multiplex PCR, and the TCRdb table lists in-frame clones only, not all of them. Clone size and the V and J calls come from that table; the DNA yielded D and trimming. The data hold about 73,000 clones, with about 91% observed a single time. The CDR3 length is 15 residues. With 10 bases removed from V and 4 bases from J, the gap between germline ends came to 22 bases. Germline V gene lookup returns CDR1 SGHRS and CDR2 YFSETQ. The receptor's source is a man older than 75 with acute or convalescent COVID-19. The chain employs TRBV5-1 and TRBJ2-3; tentative D call: TRBD2 (6 bases). Input material: peripheral blood. CDR3 in DNA: TGCGCCTCGTCCGGGGGACGTAGTATGGCAGATACGCAGTATTTT. Its protein product is CASSGGRSMADTQYF.